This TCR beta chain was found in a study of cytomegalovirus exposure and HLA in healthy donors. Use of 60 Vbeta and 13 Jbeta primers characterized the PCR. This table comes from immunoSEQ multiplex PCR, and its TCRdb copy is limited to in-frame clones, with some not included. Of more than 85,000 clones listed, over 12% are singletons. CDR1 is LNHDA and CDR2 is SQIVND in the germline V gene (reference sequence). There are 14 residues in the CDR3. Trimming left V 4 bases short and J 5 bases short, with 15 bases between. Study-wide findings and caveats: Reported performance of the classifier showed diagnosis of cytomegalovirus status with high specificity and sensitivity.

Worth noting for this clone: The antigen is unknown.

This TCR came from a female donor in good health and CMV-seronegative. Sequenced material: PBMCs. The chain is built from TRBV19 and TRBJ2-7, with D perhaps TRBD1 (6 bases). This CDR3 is CASSNRVRWDEQYF. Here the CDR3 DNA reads TGTGCCAGTAGTAACAGGGTAAGGTGGGACGAGCAGTACTTC.